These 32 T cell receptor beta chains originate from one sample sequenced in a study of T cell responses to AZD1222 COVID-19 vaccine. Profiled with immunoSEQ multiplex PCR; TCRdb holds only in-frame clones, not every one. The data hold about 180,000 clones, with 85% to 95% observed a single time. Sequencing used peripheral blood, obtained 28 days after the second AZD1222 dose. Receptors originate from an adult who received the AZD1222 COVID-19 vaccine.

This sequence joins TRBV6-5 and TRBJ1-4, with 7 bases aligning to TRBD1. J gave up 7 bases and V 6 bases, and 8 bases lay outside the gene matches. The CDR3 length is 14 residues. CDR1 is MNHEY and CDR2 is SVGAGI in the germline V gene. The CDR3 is CASSRRPGGEKLFF. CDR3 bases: TGTGCCAGCAGCAGAAGGCCAGGGGGTGAAAAACTGTTTTTT.

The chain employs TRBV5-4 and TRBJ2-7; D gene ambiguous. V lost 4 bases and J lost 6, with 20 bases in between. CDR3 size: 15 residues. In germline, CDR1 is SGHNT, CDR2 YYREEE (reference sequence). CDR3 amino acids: CASSPPDPMLGEQYF. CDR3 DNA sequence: TGTGCCAGCAGCCCCCCGGACCCGATGTTGGGCGAGCAGTACTTC.

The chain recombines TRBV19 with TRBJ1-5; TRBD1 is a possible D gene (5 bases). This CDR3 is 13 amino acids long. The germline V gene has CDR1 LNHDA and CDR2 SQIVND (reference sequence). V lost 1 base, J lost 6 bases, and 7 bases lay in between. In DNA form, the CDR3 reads TGTGCCAGTAGTATAGGCAGGGTTCAGCCCCAGCATTTT. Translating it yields CASSIGRVQPQHF.

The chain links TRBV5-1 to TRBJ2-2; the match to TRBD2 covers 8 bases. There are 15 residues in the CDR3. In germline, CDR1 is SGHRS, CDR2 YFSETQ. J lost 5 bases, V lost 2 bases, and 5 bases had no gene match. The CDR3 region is CASSLTSGKTGELFF. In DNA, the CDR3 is TGCGCCAGCAGCTTAACTAGCGGAAAGACCGGGGAGCTGTTTTTT.

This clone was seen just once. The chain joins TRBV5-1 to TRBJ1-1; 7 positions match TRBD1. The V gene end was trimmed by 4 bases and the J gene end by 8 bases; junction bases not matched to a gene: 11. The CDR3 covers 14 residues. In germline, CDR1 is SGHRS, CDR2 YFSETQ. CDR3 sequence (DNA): TGCGCCAGCAGCACAGGGGCGACAGTTGTAGAAGCTTTCTTT. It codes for CASSTGATVVEAFF.

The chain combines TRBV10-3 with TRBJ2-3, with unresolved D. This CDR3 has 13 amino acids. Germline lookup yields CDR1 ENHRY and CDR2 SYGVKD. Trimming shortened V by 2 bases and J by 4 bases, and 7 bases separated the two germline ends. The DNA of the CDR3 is TGTGCCATCAGTGAGGTTAAGGCAGATACGCAGTATTTT. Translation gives CAISEVKADTQYF.

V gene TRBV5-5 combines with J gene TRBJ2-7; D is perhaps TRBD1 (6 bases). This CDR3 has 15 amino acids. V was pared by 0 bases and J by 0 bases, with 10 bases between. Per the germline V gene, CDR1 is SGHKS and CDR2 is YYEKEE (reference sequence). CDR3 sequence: CASSLVIGGSYEQYF. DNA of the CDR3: TGTGCCAGCAGCTTGGTTATAGGGGGCTCCTACGAGCAGTACTTC.

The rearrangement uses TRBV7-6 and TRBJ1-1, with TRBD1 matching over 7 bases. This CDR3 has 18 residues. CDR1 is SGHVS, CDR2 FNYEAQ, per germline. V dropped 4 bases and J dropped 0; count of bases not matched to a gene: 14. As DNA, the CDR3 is TGTGCCAGCAGCTCACCCGACAGGGTCGAAGGCATGAACACTGAAGCTTTCTTT. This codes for CASSSPDRVEGMNTEAFF. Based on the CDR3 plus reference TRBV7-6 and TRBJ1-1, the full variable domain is GAGVSQSPRYKVTKRGQDVALRCDPISGHVSLYWYRQALGQGPEFLTYFNYEAQQDKSGLPNDRFSAERPEGSISTLTIQRTEQRDSAMYRCASSSPDRVEGMNTEAFFGQGTRLTVV.

CDR3 region: CASSDLSQETQYF. The CDR3 coding sequence is TGTGCCAGTAGTGACTTGAGCCAAGAGACCCAGTACTTC. The V and J genes are TRBV19 and TRBJ2-5; D call uncertain. This CDR3 is built from 13 residues. Germline V CDR1 and CDR2: LNHDA, SQIVND (reference sequence). V was pared by 5 bases and J by 1 base, with 8 bases between.

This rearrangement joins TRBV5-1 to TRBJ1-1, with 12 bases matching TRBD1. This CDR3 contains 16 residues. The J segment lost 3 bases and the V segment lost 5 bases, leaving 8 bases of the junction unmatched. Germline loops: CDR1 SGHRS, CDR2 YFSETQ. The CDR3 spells CASRTGQGAKDTEAFF. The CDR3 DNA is TGCGCCAGCAGAACGGGACAGGGGGCTAAGGACACTGAAGCTTTCTTT.

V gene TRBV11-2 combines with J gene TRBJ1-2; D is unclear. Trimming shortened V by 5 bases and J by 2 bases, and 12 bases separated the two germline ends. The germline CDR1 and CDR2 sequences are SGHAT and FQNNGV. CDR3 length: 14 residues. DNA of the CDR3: TGTGCCAGCAGCGTCGATTGGGTCAACTATGGCTACACCTTC. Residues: CASSVDWVNYGYTF. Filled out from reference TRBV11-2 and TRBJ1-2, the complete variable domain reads EAGVAQSPRYKIIEKRQSVAFWCNPISGHATLYWYQQILGQGPKLLIQFQNNGVVDDSQLPKDRFSAERLKGVDSTLKIQPAKLEDSAVYLCASSVDWVNYGYTFGSGTRLTVV.

CDR3 amino acids: CASSAQESSPLHF. CDR3 DNA: TGTGCCAGCAGCGCCCAGGAGAGTTCACCCCTCCACTTT. V is TRBV9 and J is TRBJ1-6; the D is unclear. The germline V and J ends were trimmed by 3 bases and 9 bases, with 10 bases remaining between them. Germline V CDR1 and CDR2: SGDLS, YYNGEE. The CDR3 contains 13 residues. Filled out from reference TRBV9 and TRBJ1-6, the complete variable domain reads DSGVTQTPKHLITATGQRVTLRCSPRSGDLSVYWYQQSLDQGLQFLIQYYNGEERAKGNILERFSAQQFPDLHSELNLSSLELGDSALYFCASSAQESSPLHFGNGTRLTVT.

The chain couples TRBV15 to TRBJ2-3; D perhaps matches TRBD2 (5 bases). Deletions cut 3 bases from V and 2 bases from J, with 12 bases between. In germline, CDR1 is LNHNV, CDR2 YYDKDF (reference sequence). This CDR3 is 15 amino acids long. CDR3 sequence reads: CATSRRTGFTDTQYF. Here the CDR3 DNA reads TGTGCCACCAGCAGGAGGACGGGATTCACAGATACGCAGTATTTT.

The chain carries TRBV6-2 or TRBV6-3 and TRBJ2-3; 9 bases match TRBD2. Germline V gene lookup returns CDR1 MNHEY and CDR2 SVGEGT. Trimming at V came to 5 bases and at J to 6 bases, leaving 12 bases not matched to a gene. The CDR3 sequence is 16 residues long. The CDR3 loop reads CASSPHAGGLVDTQYF. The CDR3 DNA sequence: TGTGCCAGCAGTCCCCATGCGGGGGGGCTGGTTGATACGCAGTATTTT.

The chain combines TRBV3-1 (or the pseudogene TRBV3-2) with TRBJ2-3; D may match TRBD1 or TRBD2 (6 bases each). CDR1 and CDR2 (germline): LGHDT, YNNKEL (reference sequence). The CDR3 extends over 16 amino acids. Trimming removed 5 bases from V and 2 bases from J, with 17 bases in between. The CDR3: CASSSTTGGVTDTQYF. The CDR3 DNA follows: TGTGCCAGCAGCTCGACGACAGGAGGGGTCACAGATACGCAGTATTTT.

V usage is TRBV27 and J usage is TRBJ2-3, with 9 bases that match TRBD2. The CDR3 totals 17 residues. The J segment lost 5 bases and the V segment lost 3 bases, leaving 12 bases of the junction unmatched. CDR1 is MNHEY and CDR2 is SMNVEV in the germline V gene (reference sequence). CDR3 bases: TGTGCCAGCAGTTTTGCGGCCGCGGGGGGGCCACAAGATACGCAGTATTTT. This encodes CASSFAAAGGPQDTQYF.

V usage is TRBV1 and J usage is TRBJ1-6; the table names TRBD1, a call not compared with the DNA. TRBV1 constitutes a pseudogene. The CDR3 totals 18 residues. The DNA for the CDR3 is TGCACCGAAAACAGGGGTGTCAGCTTGGTAGCTCGGGATTCACCCCTCCACTTT. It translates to CTENRGVSLVARDSPLHF.

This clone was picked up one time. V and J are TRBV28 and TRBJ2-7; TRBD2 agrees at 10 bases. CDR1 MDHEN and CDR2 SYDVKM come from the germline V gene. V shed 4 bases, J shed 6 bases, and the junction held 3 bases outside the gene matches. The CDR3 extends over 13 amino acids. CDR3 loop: CASSSRLAGEQYF. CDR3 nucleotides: TGTGCCAGCAGTTCAAGACTAGCGGGCGAGCAGTACTTC. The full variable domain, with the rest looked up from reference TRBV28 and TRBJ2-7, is DVKVTQSSRYLVKRTGEKVFLECVQDMDHENMFWYRQDPGLGLRLIYFSYDVKMKEKGDIPEGYSVSREKKERFSLILESASTNQTSMYLCASSSRLAGEQYFGPGTRLTVT.

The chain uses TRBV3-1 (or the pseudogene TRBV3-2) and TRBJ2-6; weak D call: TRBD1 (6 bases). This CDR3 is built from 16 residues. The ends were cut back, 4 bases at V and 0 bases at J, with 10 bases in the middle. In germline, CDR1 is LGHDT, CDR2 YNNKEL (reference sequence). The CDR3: CASSPQGSSGANVLTF. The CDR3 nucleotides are TGTGCCAGCAGCCCACAGGGCAGCTCTGGGGCCAACGTCCTGACTTTC.

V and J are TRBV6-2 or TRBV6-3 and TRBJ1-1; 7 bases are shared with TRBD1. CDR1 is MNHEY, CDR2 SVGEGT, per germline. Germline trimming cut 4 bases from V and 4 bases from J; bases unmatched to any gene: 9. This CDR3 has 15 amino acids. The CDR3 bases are TGTGCCAGCAGTTCAGGGGGACCCCTCGGCACTGAAGCTTTCTTT. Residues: CASSSGGPLGTEAFF.

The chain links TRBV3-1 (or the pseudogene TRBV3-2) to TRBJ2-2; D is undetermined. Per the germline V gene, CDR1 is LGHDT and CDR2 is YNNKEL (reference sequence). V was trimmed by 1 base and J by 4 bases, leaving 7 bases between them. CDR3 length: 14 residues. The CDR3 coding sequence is TGTGCCAGCAGCCAAGCGTCGAGCACCGGGGAGCTGTTTTTT. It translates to CASSQASSTGELFF.

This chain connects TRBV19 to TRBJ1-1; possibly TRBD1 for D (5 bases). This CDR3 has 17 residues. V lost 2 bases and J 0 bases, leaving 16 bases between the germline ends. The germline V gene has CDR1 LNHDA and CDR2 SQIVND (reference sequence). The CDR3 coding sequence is TGTGCCAGTAGTATATCTACCGGGACGGGCGTGAACACTGAAGCTTTCTTT. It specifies CASSISTGTGVNTEAFF.

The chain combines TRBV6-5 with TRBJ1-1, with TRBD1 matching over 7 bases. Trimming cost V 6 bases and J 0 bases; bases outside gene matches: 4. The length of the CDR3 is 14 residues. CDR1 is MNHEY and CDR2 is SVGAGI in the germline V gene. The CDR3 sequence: CASSLGQMNTEAFF. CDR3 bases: TGTGCCAGCAGCCTGGGACAGATGAACACTGAAGCTTTCTTT.

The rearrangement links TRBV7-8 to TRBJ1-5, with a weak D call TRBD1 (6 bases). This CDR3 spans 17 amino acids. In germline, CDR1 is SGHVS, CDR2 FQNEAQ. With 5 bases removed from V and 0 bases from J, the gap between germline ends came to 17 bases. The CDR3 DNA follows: TGTGCCAGCAGCCCCTATCCCGGACAGAATAGCAATCAGCCCCAGCATTTT. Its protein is CASSPYPGQNSNQPQHF.

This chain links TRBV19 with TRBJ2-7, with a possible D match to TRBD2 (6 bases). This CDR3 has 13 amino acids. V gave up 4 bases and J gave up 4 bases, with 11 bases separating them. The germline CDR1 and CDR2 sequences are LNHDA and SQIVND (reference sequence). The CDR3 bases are TGTGCCAGTAGTACGGCGGGGAGATACGAGCAGTACTTC. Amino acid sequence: CASSTAGRYEQYF.

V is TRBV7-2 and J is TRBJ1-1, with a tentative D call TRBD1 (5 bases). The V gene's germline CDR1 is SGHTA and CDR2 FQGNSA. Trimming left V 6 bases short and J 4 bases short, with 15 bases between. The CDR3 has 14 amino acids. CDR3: CASSPGGFRTEAFF. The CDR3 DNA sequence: TGTGCCAGCAGTCCCGGGGGGTTTCGCACTGAAGCTTTCTTT. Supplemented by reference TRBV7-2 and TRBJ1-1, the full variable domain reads GAGVSQSPSNKVTEKGKDVELRCDPISGHTALYWYRQSLGQGLEFLIYFQGNSAPDKSGLPSDRFSAERTGGSVSTLTIQRTQQEDSAVYLCASSPGGFRTEAFFGQGTRLTVV.

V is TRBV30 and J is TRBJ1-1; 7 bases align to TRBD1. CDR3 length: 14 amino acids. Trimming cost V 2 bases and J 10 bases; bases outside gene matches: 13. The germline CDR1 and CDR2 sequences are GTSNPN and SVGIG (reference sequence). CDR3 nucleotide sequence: TGTGCCTGGAGTAACGACAGGGCCCCGTCCACAGCTTTCTTT. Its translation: CAWSNDRAPSTAFF.

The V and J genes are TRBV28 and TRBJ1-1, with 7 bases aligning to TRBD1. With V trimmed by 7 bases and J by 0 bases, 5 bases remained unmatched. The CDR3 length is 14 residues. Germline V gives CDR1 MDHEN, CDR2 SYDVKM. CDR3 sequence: CASKQGNLNTEAFF. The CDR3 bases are TGTGCCAGCAAACAGGGGAACCTGAACACTGAAGCTTTCTTT.

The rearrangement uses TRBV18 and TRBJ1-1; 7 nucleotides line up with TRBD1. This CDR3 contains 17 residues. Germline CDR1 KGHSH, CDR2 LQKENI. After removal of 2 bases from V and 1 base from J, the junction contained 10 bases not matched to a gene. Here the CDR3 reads CASSPRTQDRRNTEAFF. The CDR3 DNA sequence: TGTGCCAGCTCACCAAGGACGCAGGACAGGCGGAACACTGAAGCTTTCTTT.

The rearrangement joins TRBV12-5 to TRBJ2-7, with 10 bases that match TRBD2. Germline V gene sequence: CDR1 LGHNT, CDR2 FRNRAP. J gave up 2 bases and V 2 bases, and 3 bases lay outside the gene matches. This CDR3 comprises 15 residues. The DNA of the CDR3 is TGTGCTAGTGGTTTGCTTACTAGCGGGGCCTACGAGCAGTACTTC. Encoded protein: CASGLLTSGAYEQYF.

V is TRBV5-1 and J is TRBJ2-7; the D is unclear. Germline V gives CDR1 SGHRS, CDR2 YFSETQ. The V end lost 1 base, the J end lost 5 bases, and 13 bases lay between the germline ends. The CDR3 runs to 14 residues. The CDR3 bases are TGCGCCAGCAGCTTGCTTCGTGAGGACCACGAGCAGTACTTC. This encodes CASSLLREDHEQYF. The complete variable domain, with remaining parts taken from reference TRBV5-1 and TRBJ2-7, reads KAGVTQTPRYLIKTRGQQVTLSCSPISGHRSVSWYQQTPGQGLQFLFEYFSETQRNKGNFPGRFSGRQFSNSRSEMNVSTLELGDSALYLCASSLLREDHEQYFGPGTRLTVT.

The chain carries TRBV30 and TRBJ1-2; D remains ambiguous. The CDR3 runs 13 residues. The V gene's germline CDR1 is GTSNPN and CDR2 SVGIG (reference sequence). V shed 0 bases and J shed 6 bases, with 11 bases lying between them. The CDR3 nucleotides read TGTGCCTGGAGTGTTTGGACTCTTGATGGCTACACCTTC. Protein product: CAWSVWTLDGYTF.